The T cell receptor beta chain described here comes from a study of post-analysis software for immune sequencing data. The wider study: Recorded subtypes: relapsing-remitting, secondary progressive, progressive-relapsing; some patients unannotated.

Unique molecular identifiers had been added to the TCR beta cDNA libraries. Via MiXCR, TCRdb re-called the PCR reads, giving one row per CDR3 protein. The repertoire holds around 700,000 distinct CDR3 sequences, 55% to 60% seen once, with roughly 10% in the top ten. General study results and limits: Controls showed significantly higher normalized Chao1 diversity than did multiple sclerosis patients. Elevated frequency relative to controls characterized four or five TRBV segments in patients, TRBV5-6, TRBV5-1 and TRBV20-1 among them.

Regarding this clonotype: The antigen remains unidentified.

The CDR3 is made up of 17 amino acids. Trimming cost V 0 bases and J 5 bases; bases outside gene matches: 9. In germline, CDR1 is DFQATT, CDR2 SNEGSKA (reference sequence). Sequenced sample: blood. The genes are TRBV20-1 and TRBJ2-1, with 11 nucleotides matching TRBD2. The clonotype was recovered from a girl aged 2 to 9 with multiple sclerosis. The CDR3 coding sequence is TGCAGTGCTAGAGATGGACTAGCGGGTTCACTCCACAATGAGCAGTTCTTC. Translation: CSARDGLAGSLHNEQFF.